This is a list of T cell receptor beta chains from one sample in a study of blood T cell repertoires in COVID-19. TCRdb keeps only in-frame clones here, not all; method: immunoSEQ multiplex PCR. This sample has roughly 80,000 clones; 88% occur once, and the top ten carry approximately 10%. The sample consisted of peripheral blood. The receptors derive from a human donor in a cohort sampled during active COVID-19. Each CDR3 is given with its conserved first and last residue. Each record gives: D gene, J gene, clone size, V gene, CDR3 DNA, CDR3 protein. D genes are given only for firm matches. Only some rows state a clone size, as once, few, many or a class for expanded clones.

NA TRBJ2-3 NA TRBV27 TGTGCCAGCAGTACCACTAGCTACGATACGCAGTATTTT CASSTTSYDTQYF
NA TRBJ1-1 few TRBV29-1 TGCAGCGTTGAGGAGGGTGGTTCGTCTGAAGCTTTCTTT CSVEEGGSSEAFF
TRBD2 TRBJ2-3 NA TRBV7-8 TGTGCCAGCAGCTCCAAAAAGACTAGCGGGGGGTACACAGATACGCAGTATTTT CASSSKKTSGGYTDTQYF
TRBD1 TRBJ1-1 NA TRBV7-8 TGTGCCAGCAGCTATAGTAGGGGACAGCACGCTTTCTTT CASSYSRGQHAFF
TRBD2 TRBJ2-7 NA TRBV28 TGTGCCAGCAGCTCCCCCTTTGCGGGAGGCCAAAGCTCCTACGAGCAGTACTTC CASSSPFAGGQSSYEQYF
TRBD2 TRBJ2-1 NA TRBV4-1 TGCGCCAGCAGCCCTCGTCCTAGCTCCGGGAGGGCCAATGAGCAGTTCTTC CASSPRPSSGRANEQFF
NA TRBJ2-1 NA TRBV6-1 TGTGCCAGCAGTGAATTCCAGGGGAAGTTCTTC CASSEFQGKFF
TRBD2 TRBJ2-3 NA TRBV29-1 TGCAGTGCTAGCGGGGGGCGCACAGATACGCAGTATTTT CSASGGRTDTQYF
TRBD1 TRBJ2-3 NA TRBV27 TGTGCCAGCAGTTTATCGGTTACGACAGGGGGTGCGACAGATACGCAGTATTTT CASSLSVTTGGATDTQYF
TRBD1 TRBJ1-6 NA TRBV2 TGTGCCAGCAGTAAAAACCGTGCAGGGGGCGATAATTCACCCCTCCACTTT CASSKNRAGGDNSPLHF
TRBD1 TRBJ1-1 NA TRBV28 TGTGCCAGCAGTGTAACCGGGACAGGGAAGATTGAAGCTTTCTTT CASSVTGTGKIEAFF
TRBD2 TRBJ2-1 NA TRBV7-2 TGTGCCAGCAGCTTAGTTGCGGGGGGTTGGGATGAGCAGTTCTTC CASSLVAGGWDEQFF
TRBD1 TRBJ1-3 NA TRBV7-9 TGTGCCAGCAGCACCGGACAGGGTACTACGGGAAACACCATATATTTT CASSTGQGTTGNTIYF
NA TRBJ2-3 once TRBV9 TGTGCCAGCAGCGTTAGGGAGGATACGCAGTATTTT CASSVREDTQYF
TRBD1 TRBJ1-6 NA TRBV7-8 TGTGCCAGCAACATTGACAGGGGGCATAATTCACCCCTCCACTTT CASNIDRGHNSPLHF
TRBD2 TRBJ2-1 NA TRBV11-2 TGTGCCAGCAGCTTTAGACTAGCGGGAGGCAATGAGCAGTTCTTC CASSFRLAGGNEQFF
NA TRBJ2-1 NA TRBV14 TGTGCCAGCAGCCAGAGTAACTTCGGGGAGCAGTTCTTC CASSQSNFGEQFF
NA TRBJ2-3 NA TRBV6-1 TGTGCCAGCAGTGAAGTCAAGCGAACAGATACGCAGTATTTT CASSEVKRTDTQYF
NA TRBJ2-3 NA TRBV9 TGTGCCAGCAGCGTAGGGAGCGGAAGCACAGATACGCAGTATTTT CASSVGSGSTDTQYF
NA TRBJ2-1 NA TRBV7-9 TGTGCCAGCAGGACCTTTGCGGCAGAGTTTACAGGGGAGCAGTTCTTC CASRTFAAEFTGEQFF
TRBD1 TRBJ2-3 NA TRBV19 TGTGCCAGTAGTATTAATCGCGGGACAGGGGTCGCTGACCGGACGCAGTATTTT CASSINRGTGVADRTQYF
NA TRBJ2-5 NA TRBV19 TGTGCCAGTAGTATCACAGGCTACCAAGAGACCCAGTACTTC CASSITGYQETQYF